Listed below are T cell receptor beta chains from one sample, sequenced in a study of blood T cells in healthy people across ages. TCRdb reanalysed the 5' RACE reads using MiXCR and keeps one entry per CDR3 protein. The sample records some 880,000 distinct CDR3 sequences, 35% to 40% being singletons. Input material: blood. The receptors here all came from a man aged 18 to 29 in good health. The conserved cysteine and the conserved F or W are not part of the CDR3 here. The order of the fields is J gene, clone size, V gene, CDR3 protein. Size is stated for part of the rows, as once, few or many counts, or as a class when the clone is expanded.

TRBJ2-3 . TRBV2 ASSGSQASTDTQY
TRBJ1-2 . TRBV7-2 ASSLGRGAGGGYT
TRBJ2-2 . TRBV20-1 SAREKGAASGELF
TRBJ1-1 . TRBV2 ASSVSAALNTEAF
TRBJ2-5 . TRBV6-6 ASSMSGSLRNEQY
TRBJ2-7 . TRBV6-6 ASSRGQGHYEQY
TRBJ2-1 many TRBV18 ASSPPPSYNEQF
TRBJ1-2 . TRBV4-1 ASKITGQIYGYT
TRBJ2-5 . TRBV27 ASSINRGLVEREQY
TRBJ2-7 many TRBV12-3/TRBV12-4 ASSFSPTYEQY
TRBJ2-7 many TRBV12-3/TRBV12-4 ASRRDGSYEQY
TRBJ1-4 . TRBV5-4 ASSLDRGANEKLF
TRBJ2-5 . TRBV7-8 ASSTGWDQETQY
TRBJ1-5 . TRBV7-2 ASSSRCTQPQH
TRBJ1-5 few TRBV20-1 SASGTGYSNQPQH
TRBJ1-5 . TRBV19 ASSIPTTGGRQPQH
TRBJ1-1 few TRBV20-1 SARLPRQGDTEAF
TRBJ1-1 . TRBV4-1 ASSQEGPGQGAHTKEAF
TRBJ1-2 . TRBV12-3/TRBV12-4 ASSPDASPGYT
TRBJ2-7 few TRBV19 ASSRTESEQY
TRBJ2-1 few TRBV10-2 ASRDSGGAQNEQF
TRBJ2-3 many TRBV12-3/TRBV12-4 ASRQGATDTQY
TRBJ2-7 . TRBV4-1 ASSQEGLAGTVSYEQY
TRBJ2-3 . TRBV12-3/TRBV12-4 ATGPGELDAQY
TRBJ1-4 . TRBV28 ASSLWGGTNERLF
TRBJ2-3 many TRBV5-1 ASSFPSGGTDTQY
TRBJ1-5 few TRBV12-3/TRBV12-4 ASSSPHSNQPQH
TRBJ2-5 few TRBV7-2 ASRLSVMAFETQY
TRBJ1-2 many TRBV12-3/TRBV12-4 ASSFGGTGGRGGYT
TRBJ2-3 . TRBV20-1 SAGKTSGGPFTSTDTQY
TRBJ1-1 once TRBV4-2 ASSQVREATEAF
TRBJ1-5 once TRBV7-2 ASSPSRTGNQPQH
TRBJ2-3 . TRBV4-3 ASSQVGESLTDTQY
TRBJ2-3 . TRBV10-3 AIGGTGMGTQY
TRBJ1-2 few TRBV14 ASSAGRINYGYT
TRBJ1-2 many TRBV28 ATLFNYGYT
TRBJ1-1 . TRBV10-3 ASGWGSTEAF
TRBJ2-3 many TRBV7-4 ASSASRDRRADTQY
. few TRBV5-5 ASSWTGSEQY
TRBJ1-5 . TRBV12-3/TRBV12-4 ASSSLTSLNQPQH
TRBJ2-2 . TRBV9 ASSVNRHREDTGELF
TRBJ1-2 . TRBV5-1 ASSLVWDSENHGYT
TRBJ2-1 . TRBV7-6 ASSLVNPVGYGGVPHNEQF
TRBJ1-2 many TRBV6-5 ASSYGQAYGYT
TRBJ2-3 many TRBV29-1 SVGSGSTDTQY
TRBJ1-5 few TRBV30 AWGQDLSNQPQH
TRBJ1-1 . TRBV18 ASSWDRYGEAF
TRBJ2-1 . TRBV6-4 ASSDRRGTYNEQF
TRBJ1-2 many TRBV7-2 ASSSQGHNYGYT
TRBJ1-3 few TRBV12-3/TRBV12-4 ASSPRDRGDVRGNTIY
TRBJ2-5 . TRBV27 ASRRSGETQY
TRBJ2-7 . TRBV20-1 SARTGLNNEQY
TRBJ2-2 . TRBV15 ATSSSGGELF
TRBJ2-4 . TRBV15 ATSRAGTGAKNIQY
TRBJ2-1 . TRBV20-1 SAAETHEQF
TRBJ2-3 few TRBV10-3 AIRTQGATDTQY
TRBJ1-1 few TRBV10-3 AISEAGDTEAF
TRBJ2-5 . TRBV20-1 SARELAGGRETQY
TRBJ1-2 . TRBV20-1 SARAQEGTGGYT